The subject of this entry is one T cell receptor beta chain. The antigen is unknown. This record comes from a study of shared clonotypes between healthy human individuals. Study observations and caveats: For naive CD4 cells, roughly 4.8% of clonotypes were shared across a few donors. The donor pool, a small one, limited the genetic and exposure-history diversity represented.

The germline CDR1 and CDR2 sequences are SGHRS and YFSETQ. The CDR3 loop spans 15 amino acids. The V end was cut by 0 bases, the J end by 3 bases, with 12 bases between. Produced via immunoSEQ multiplex PCR; TCRdb's table is partial and in-frame only. Found here are about 2.1 million clones, about 93% of them singletons; the top ten hold 1.5% to 2%. Terminally differentiated effector memory CD45RA+ cells were excluded from the naive CD8 cells, which were CD45RO-negative and positively selected for CCR7. The donors were adults (healthy and HIV-negative) with no recent acute infections or vaccinations.

The V call is TRBV5-1, the J call TRBJ1-2; perhaps TRBD1 as D (5 bases). Sequenced: naive CD8+ T cells from PBMCs. The TCR comes from a man aged 18 to 30 in good health. Some clones in this sample may be carry-over from other donors' samples. The CDR3 DNA reads TGCGCCAGCAGCTTGGAGAGGGGTGGAGACTATGGCTACACCTTC. This translates into CASSLERGGDYGYTF.